This entry lists 13 T cell receptor beta chains sequenced from one sample in a study of T cells in Graves' hyperthyroidism and ophthalmopathy. Regions amplified from RNA transcripts were the TCR beta CDR3 regions. Using the HTBI primer set, a first-round RT-PCR was run on the TCR CDR3. MiXCR, applied by TCRdb to the multiplex PCR reads, yields one record per CDR3 protein. The table records approximately 640,000 distinct CDR3 sequences, just under 45% of them present only once. Sequencing was performed on peripheral blood or thyroid tissue (not recorded which). The receptors were gathered from an adult man with Graves' disease, either hyperthyroidism or ophthalmopathy (not recorded which).

The rearrangement joins TRBV20-1 to TRBJ1-4; TRBD1 matches 7 bases. Looked up from germline, CDR1 is DFQATT and CDR2 is SNEGSKA (reference sequence). V was clipped by 5 bases and J by 5 bases; unmatched bases: 2. The CDR3 totals 12 residues. CDR3 nucleotide sequence: TGCAGTGCTGGGACAGAGAATGAAAAACTGTTTTTT. Translating gives CSAGTENEKLFF.

This clonotype occurred many times. In DNA, the CDR3 is TGTGCCAGCAGCTTAGGCCAAGGGAGAGGCTCACCCCTCCACTTT. Translation gives CASSLGQGRGSPLHF. V usage is TRBV13 and J usage is TRBJ1-6, with D uncertain. With 0 bases removed from V and 10 bases from J, the gap between germline ends came to 13 bases. Germline CDR1 reads PRHDT; CDR2 reads FYEKMQ (reference sequence). The CDR3 is 15 amino acids.

At least ten counts were recorded for this clonotype. This sequence joins TRBV7-9 and TRBJ2-7; the match to TRBD2 covers 13 bases. CDR1 is SEHNR, CDR2 FQNEAQ, per germline (reference sequence). The CDR3 sequence is 17 residues long. J gave up 4 bases and V 5 bases, and 11 bases lay outside the gene matches. The CDR3 sequence: CASSQGLAGEFGYEQYF. As DNA, the CDR3 is TGTGCCAGCAGCCAAGGACTAGCGGGAGAGTTTGGTTACGAGCAGTACTTC.

The chain links TRBV7-6 to TRBJ2-7; TRBD1 aligns across 9 bases. CDR1 and CDR2 from the germline V gene are SGHVS and FNYEAQ. Trimming took 5 bases from V and 6 from J; bases not matched to a gene: 11. The CDR3 length is 15 residues. CDR3 loop: CASSPDRTGVGEQYF. The CDR3 nucleotides are TGTGCCAGCAGCCCCGACCGGACAGGGGTCGGCGAGCAGTACTTC. The full variable domain, with the rest looked up from reference TRBV7-6 and TRBJ2-7, is GAGVSQSPRYKVTKRGQDVALRCDPISGHVSLYWYRQALGQGPEFLTYFNYEAQQDKSGLPNDRFSAERPEGSISTLTIQRTEQRDSAMYRCASSPDRTGVGEQYFGPGTRLTVT.

Only a few counts were recorded for this clonotype. The rearrangement uses TRBV7-9 and TRBJ1-2; 7 nucleotides align to TRBD1. The J segment lost 8 bases and the V segment lost 5 bases, leaving 11 bases of the junction unmatched. The CDR3 contains 14 residues. Germline V gene sequence: CDR1 SEHNR, CDR2 FQNEAQ (reference sequence). CDR3 DNA sequence: TGTGCCAGCAGCCCCCGGCAGGGGGGGTTGGGCTACACCTTC. Amino acid sequence: CASSPRQGGLGYTF.

This clonotype has ten or more counts. V usage is TRBV29-1 and J usage is TRBJ1-2; D remains unclear. The V end lost 2 bases, the J end lost 3 bases, and 13 bases lay between the germline ends. CDR1 and CDR2 from the germline V gene are SQVTM and ANQGSEA. This CDR3 is built from 14 residues. The CDR3: CSVEMGRSDYGYTF. As DNA, the CDR3 is TGCAGCGTTGAAATGGGCAGGAGTGACTATGGCTACACCTTC. The variable domain in full, with the rest retrieved from reference TRBV29-1 and TRBJ1-2, is SAVISQKPSRDICQRGTSLTIQCQVDSQVTMMFWYRQQPGQSLTLIATANQGSEATYESGFVIDKFPISRPNLTFSTLTVSNMSPEDSSIYLCSVEMGRSDYGYTFGSGTRLTVV.

Worth noting for this clonotype: A much larger clone lies a single base off, so this may be a read error. The rearrangement links TRBV24-1 to TRBJ2-5; TRBD1 matches 8 bases. CDR1 and CDR2 from the germline V gene are KGHDR and SFDVKD. The CDR3 extends over 15 amino acids. With 0 bases clipped from V and 7 bases from J, the junction kept 6 bases outside the gene matches. The CDR3 reads CATSDLTGGVRTQYF. The CDR3 nucleotides read TGTGCCACCAGTGATTTGACAGGGGGTGTAAGGACCCAGTACTTC.

In its sample, this clonotype was seen many times. The V gene is TRBV7-2, the J gene TRBJ2-5; D not certain. The V end lost 5 bases, the J end lost 1 base, and 8 bases lay between the germline ends. Germline values: CDR1 SGHTA, CDR2 FQGNSA. This CDR3 spans 13 amino acids. CDR3 coding DNA: TGTGCCAGCAGCCAATGGTTCCAAGAGACCCAGTACTTC. It encodes CASSQWFQETQYF.

CDR3: CASSARTGAYGYTF. The DNA for the CDR3 is TGTGCCAGCAGTGCTCGGACAGGCGCGTATGGCTACACCTTC. V gene TRBV2 combines with J gene TRBJ1-2, with TRBD1 matching over 7 bases. Germline CDR1 reads SNHLY; CDR2 reads FYNNEI. This CDR3 is built from 14 residues. The V gene end was trimmed by 4 bases and the J gene end by 5 bases; junction bases not matched to a gene: 7. Combining the CDR3 with reference TRBV2 and TRBJ1-2 gives the whole variable domain EPEVTQTPSHQVTQMGQEVILRCVPISNHLYFYWYRQILGQKVEFLVSFYNNEISEKSEIFDDQFSVERPDGSNFTLKIRSTKLEDSAMYFCASSARTGAYGYTFGSGTRLTVV.

This chain connects TRBV12-3 or TRBV12-4 to TRBJ1-1; 8 bases are a match to TRBD1. The CDR3 has 14 amino acids. The V segment lost 7 bases and the J segment 7 bases; nucleotides outside the gene matches: 11. This CDR3 reads CASKMTGVGDEAFF. DNA for the CDR3: TGTGCCAGCAAAATGACAGGGGTAGGCGATGAAGCTTTCTTT.

The chain joins TRBV27 to TRBJ2-3; D perhaps matches TRBD1 (5 bases). CDR3 size: 14 residues. Germline V lookup: CDR1 MNHEY, CDR2 SMNVEV (reference sequence). With 1 base removed from V and 7 bases from J, the gap between germline ends came to 12 bases. Here the CDR3 reads CASSLYSRVHTQYF. Here the CDR3 DNA reads TGTGCCAGCAGTTTATATTCCAGGGTCCATACGCAGTATTTT.

This clonotype showed up just a few times. The rearrangement uses TRBV7-8 and TRBJ2-5; D is unclear. Trimming stripped 2 bases from V and 2 bases from J, with 9 bases between. Germline lookup yields CDR1 SGHVS and CDR2 FQNEAQ. The CDR3 loop spans 14 amino acids. Here the CDR3 reads CASSLMTYQETQYF. DNA of the CDR3: TGTGCCAGCAGCTTAATGACTTATCAAGAGACCCAGTACTTC. The complete variable domain, with remaining parts taken from reference TRBV7-8 and TRBJ2-5, reads GAGVSQSPRYKVAKRGQDVALRCDPISGHVSLFWYQQALGQGPEFLTYFQNEAQLDKSGLPSDRFFAERPEGSVSTLKIQRTQQEDSAVYLCASSLMTYQETQYFGPGTRLLVL.

This chain connects TRBV9 to TRBJ2-7; TRBD2 might be the D (5 bases). CDR1 SGDLS and CDR2 YYNGEE come from the germline V gene. Trimming removed 0 bases from V and 3 bases from J, with 13 bases in between. The CDR3 has 15 residues. DNA of the CDR3: TGTGCCAGCAGCGTAGCTGTGGGAGTAGGCTACGAGCAGTACTTC. It specifies CASSVAVGVGYEQYF.